The source of this TCR beta chain is a study of T-cell reconstitution after alpha-beta-depleted transplantation in children. Preparation of the TCRbeta library involved a method that used unique molecular identifiers. Each CDR3 protein is one row after TCRdb ran MiXCR on the PCR reads. In the table there are fewer than 1 million distinct CDR3 sequences, about 15% of which are singletons. A note on this clonotype: At one boundary the junction diverges from the germline segment, which might be a read error.

The CDR3 spans 16 residues. The specimen was PBMCs, mostly from graft donor cells, collected 360 days after TCRalphabeta/CD19-depleted stem cell transplant. This chain joins TRBV12-3 or TRBV12-4 and TRBJ1-5; 8 nucleotides line up with TRBD1. The receptor comes from a male patient younger than 18 who had a stem cell transplant for acute lymphoblastic leukemia, so the T cells may come from the graft donor. CDR3 in DNA: TGTGCCAGCAGTTTATGGACAGGGCTTAGCGATCAGCCCCAGCATTTT. Its translation: CASSLWTGLSDQPQHF.